One T cell receptor (beta chain) is described in this entry. The antigen is unknown. This sample is drawn from a study of Ad26.COV2.S vaccination and SARS-CoV-2 variants. In the study overall: Donor allocation was to the COV1001 Ad26.COV2.S trial arm. Intramuscular Ad26.COV2.S at 5x10^10 or 1x10^11 viral particles. Study conclusions and caveats: Possibly, TCR breadth and depth analyses underestimated total T cell responses.

This CDR3 has 21 residues. Assay: immunoSEQ multiplex PCR; the TCRdb copy retains only in-frame clones and omits some. The table lists 350,000 to 550,000 clones, approximately 92% of them singletons, with 2.5% to 3% in the top ten. Indicated treatment: roughly 18 received Ad26.COV2.S at low or high dose, single or two shots; 5 received placebo; per-sample allocation not given. Sampling took place 63 days after the first vaccine or placebo injection. An Ad26 vector was used to express Wuhan-strain SARS-CoV-2 spike as the vaccine. The specimen comprised peripheral blood, sampled in a trial of Ad26.COV2.S vaccine versus placebo. The receptor comes from a person aged 18-65 years who received the Ad26.COV2.S COVID-19 vaccine or a placebo. V usage is TRBV21-1 and J usage is TRBJ2-3; whether TRBD2, the table's D call, matches the DNA was not checked. TRBV21-1 is listed as a pseudogene. The CDR3 sequence: CASSKREGTSGMSSSTDTQYF. For the CDR3, the DNA is TGTGCCAGCAGCAAAAGGGAGGGTACTAGCGGGATGTCCTCTAGCACAGATACGCAGTATTTT.